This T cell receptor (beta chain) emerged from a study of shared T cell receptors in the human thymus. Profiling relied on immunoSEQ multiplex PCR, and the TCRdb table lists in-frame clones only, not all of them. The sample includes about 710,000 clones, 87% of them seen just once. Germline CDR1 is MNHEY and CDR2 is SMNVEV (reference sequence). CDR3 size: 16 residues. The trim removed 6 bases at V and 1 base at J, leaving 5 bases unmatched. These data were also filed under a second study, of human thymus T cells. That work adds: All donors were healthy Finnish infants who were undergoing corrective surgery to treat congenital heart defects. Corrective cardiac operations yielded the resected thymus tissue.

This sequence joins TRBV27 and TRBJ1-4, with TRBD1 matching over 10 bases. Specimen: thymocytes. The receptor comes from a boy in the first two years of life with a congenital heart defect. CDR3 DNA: TGTGCCAGCAGCTGGGGACAGGGGCTAACTAATGAAAAACTGTTTTTT. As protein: CASSWGQGLTNEKLFF.